The clone carrying this TCR beta chain showed up just a few times. Its antigen is as yet unknown. The V end lost 3 bases, the J end lost 4 bases, and 7 bases lay between the germline ends. The CDR3 sequence is 12 residues long. Germline V CDR1 and CDR2: SGHRS, YFSETQ. The data were taken from a study of T-cell memory formation after mild COVID-19. The study's findings and limits: Whether day 37 second-wave clones are SARS-CoV-2-specific was not confirmed.

TCRdb itself ran the 5' RACE reads through MiXCR, one entry per CDR3 protein. The sample consists of 200,000 to 250,000 distinct CDR3 sequences, approximately 16% of them appearing once. The chain couples TRBV5-1 to TRBJ1-2; tentatively, D is TRBD1 (5 bases). Sequenced sample: PBMCs or a T cell subset sorted from them (not recorded which). The sequence derives from a man aged 18 to 30 who had mild COVID-19 (a few samples of this study predate the infection). Cell type and time point are not known. CDR3 DNA: TGCGCCAGCAGCTGGGGACCCTATGGCTACACCTTC. This translates into CASSWGPYGYTF.